This entry is about one TCR beta chain. The antigen remains unidentified. This record belongs to a study of cytomegalovirus exposure and HLA in healthy donors. Study-wide findings and caveats: By a later analysis, the bulk of CMV-associated TCR beta chains appeared HLA-restricted.

J lost 4 bases, V lost 5 bases, and 0 bases had no gene match. This CDR3 contains 13 residues. CDR1 and CDR2 from the germline V gene are SEHNR and FQNEAQ (reference sequence). Use of 60 Vbeta and 13 Jbeta primers characterized the PCR. Sequencing was performed with immunoSEQ multiplex PCR; in TCRdb, only in-frame clones are kept and a portion is missing. The sample has around 120,000 clones; the top ten hold approximately 0.6%. Sequenced material: PBMCs. The rearrangement links TRBV7-9 to TRBJ1-5, with TRBD1 matching over 9 bases. This TCR was sampled from a man aged 50 or older in good health and CMV-seronegative. This CDR3 reads CASSGTGNQPQHF. The CDR3 DNA reads TGTGCCAGCAGCGGGACAGGGAATCAGCCCCAGCATTTT.